This T cell receptor (beta chain) was sequenced during a study of T cells in Graves' hyperthyroidism and ophthalmopathy (dated by TCRdb to between 2018 and 2021). Regarding the research as a whole: Peripheral blood samples were taken at the time of initial diagnosis, prior to any treatment. TCR V-J signatures able to tell the groups apart were searched for in a discovery cohort of 90 to 100 patients, of whom fewer than 45 had Graves' ophthalmopathy and under 65 had stable Graves' hyperthyroidism. An independent validation cohort of around 20 hyperthyroidism patients and 15 or so patients who later progressed to ophthalmopathy tested prospective prediction of ophthalmopathy. The 80 to 100 discovery patients were randomly divided into training and test sets at a 7:3 ratio. In addition, the study compared T-cell repertoires in thyroid tissue and in blood from five or six Graves' hyperthyroidism patients. After sampling, hyperthyroidism patients received methimazole starting at 30 mg daily, and ophthalmopathy patients received high-dose intravenous methylprednisolone. The paper describes TCR Vbeta CDR3 sequencing of roughly 130 peripheral blood samples, made up of some 40 ophthalmopathy patients, over 70 hyperthyroidism patients and roughly 17 progressor patients. Study-wide conclusions, independent of this receptor: During validation, the model predicted progression to ophthalmopathy a median of approximately 7 months ahead of onset, with approximately 70% sensitivity and less than 85% specificity. Most expanded thyroid clonotypes (frequency above 0.001) were also detected in blood, a finding suggesting that blood repertoires may reflect thyroid immune responses. A model built on a 13 V-J signature distinguished ophthalmopathy from stable hyperthyroidism, reaching 85% to 90% sensitivity and 81.08% specificity in cross-validation and 80%/75% in testing. No statistical method was used to fix the sample size in advance, and group allocation was not hidden from the investigators.

Concerning this clonotype itself: Its antigen target is currently unknown. Qualities for individual bases were not recorded, and no much larger clone is one base off.

Ophthalmopathy patients had moderately to severely active disease, with a Clinical Activity Score of 3 or more, a NOSPECS grade of 4 or more, and a disease duration of less than 3 months. Exclusion was applied to patients with uncontrolled infections, other autoimmune diseases, pregnancy or lactation. Diagnoses were established on the basis of clinical symptoms, serum thyroxine and TRAb, thyroid ultrasound, and orbital computed tomography. Ficoll-Paque density gradient centrifugation was used to isolate PBMCs from around 10 ml of fresh peripheral blood. Total RNA was extracted using Trizol reagent, and RNA quality was assessed on an Agilent 2100 Bioanalyzer. Reading the germline V gene (reference sequence) gives CDR1 LNHDA and CDR2 SQIVND. V is cut by 7 bases and J by 5 bases, and the space between the germline ends is 8 bases. The CDR3 holds 11 amino acids from the cysteine to the phenylalanine. Only CDR3 DNA remains: 33 bases, in frame from the first base.

Amplification of TCR beta CDR3 regions was carried out from RNA transcripts. A first-round RT-PCR of the TCR CDR3 used the HTBI primer set with the Qiagen OneStep RT-PCR kit. The libraries were constructed in a second round of multiplex PCR and then size-selected and purified. Sequencing of the libraries was done on an Illumina HiSeq2000 using paired-end 100 bp reads. The source study handled its data this way. SOAPnuke was used to process the raw data, throwing out any read that contained adapters or uncalled bases, had a mean Phred below 15, or lacked an exact constant-primer or identifier match. COPE v1.2.5 was used to merge high-quality paired reads, and clonotypes were defined as unique nucleotide sequences. MiTCR v1.1 was used to align clonotypes to the IMGT TRBV, TRBD and TRBJ reference segments. The analysis included only V-J combinations with a frequency above 0.0001, which together covered around 99% of the repertoires. A TCS score was defined as the ratio of F50 (clonal expansion) to E x V (chaos), with BLOSUM62-based TCRdist applied between CDR3 peptides within each V-J. Welch's t-statistics and random forest reduced around 510 V-J features to 13, which were used in a naive Bayes classifier (R e1071). TCRdb took the public reads, trimmed them with fastp at Q25, ran MiXCR for clone calling and kept in-frame beta chains. Rows are combined by CDR3 protein, so each entry shows the most common genes and DNA. It is TCRdb's table, rather than the study itself, that gives the V and J calls and clone size. The sample table lists under 400,000 distinct CDR3 sequences, over 15% of them with a count of one. Roughly a sixth of the sample comes from the top ten.

This receptor was taken from a woman aged 40-49 years with Graves' ophthalmopathy. The V gene is TRBV19 and the J gene is TRBJ1-1; no confident D gene assignment can be made. Sequences were obtained from blood. The DNA sequence is given as TGTGCCAGTAAAGCGGGGACTGAAGCTTTCTTT. It encodes CASKAGTEAFF.